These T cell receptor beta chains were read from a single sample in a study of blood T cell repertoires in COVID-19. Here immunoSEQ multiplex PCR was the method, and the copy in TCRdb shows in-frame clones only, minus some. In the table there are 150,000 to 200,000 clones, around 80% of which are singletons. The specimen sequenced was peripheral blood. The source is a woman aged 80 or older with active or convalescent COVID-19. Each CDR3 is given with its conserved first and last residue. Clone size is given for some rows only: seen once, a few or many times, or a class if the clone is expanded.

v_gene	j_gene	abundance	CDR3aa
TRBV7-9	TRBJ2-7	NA	CASSPGQGGSYEQYF
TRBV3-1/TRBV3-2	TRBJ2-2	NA	CASSQGGNTGELFF
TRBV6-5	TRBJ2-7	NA	CASSMGTGANYEQYF
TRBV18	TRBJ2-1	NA	CASSPSLDNEQFF
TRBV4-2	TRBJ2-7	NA	CASSQAGRLGQYF
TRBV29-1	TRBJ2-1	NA	CSVDRGGNEQFF
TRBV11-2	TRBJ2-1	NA	CASSLSRTGVNRNEQFF
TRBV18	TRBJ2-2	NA	CASSPPVGELFF
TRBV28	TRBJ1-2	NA	CASSGQANYGYTF
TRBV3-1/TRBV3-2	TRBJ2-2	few	CASSHAPTSFASGELFF
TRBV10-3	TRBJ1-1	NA	CAISDEFDRTEAFF
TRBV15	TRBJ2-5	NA	CATSRVGETGLRETQYF
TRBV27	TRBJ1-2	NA	CASSSGQNHYGYTF
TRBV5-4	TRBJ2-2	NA	CASSLAGTATGELFF
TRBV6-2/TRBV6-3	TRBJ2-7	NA	CASSYAGARYEQYF
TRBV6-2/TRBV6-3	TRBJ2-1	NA	CASSTSQRGVYNEQFF
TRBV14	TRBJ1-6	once	CASSQLTGTPLHF
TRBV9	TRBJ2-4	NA	CASSNAGGQLGAKNIQYF
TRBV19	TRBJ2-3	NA	CASSIKALAGGTYTQYF
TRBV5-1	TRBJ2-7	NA	CASSLVTGLEYEQYF
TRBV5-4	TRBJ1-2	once	CASSLDRDYGYTF
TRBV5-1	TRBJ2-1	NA	CASSLDGSPEQFF
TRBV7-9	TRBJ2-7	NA	CASSSTGPPYEQYF
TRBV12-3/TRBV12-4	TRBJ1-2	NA	CASSPERFYGYTF
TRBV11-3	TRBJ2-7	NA	CASSSPNRGSYEQYF
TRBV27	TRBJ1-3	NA	CASSEVPGNTIYF
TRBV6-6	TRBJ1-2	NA	CASSYSSRRAGNGYTF
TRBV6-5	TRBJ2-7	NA	CASTGLNSYEQYF
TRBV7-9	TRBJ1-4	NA	CASSFGTMTANEKLFF
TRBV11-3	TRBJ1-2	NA	CASSLDGGKRYTF
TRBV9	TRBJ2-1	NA	CASSPRDRDYNEQFF
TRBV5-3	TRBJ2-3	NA	CGLYTDTQYF
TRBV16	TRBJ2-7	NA	CASSQGQGVNEQYF
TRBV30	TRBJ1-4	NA	CAWSRTPEKLFF
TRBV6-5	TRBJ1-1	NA	CASTDGAGERAEAFF
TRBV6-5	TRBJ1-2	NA	CASSTATGGYGYTF
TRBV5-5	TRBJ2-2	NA	CASSLTDRGLFF
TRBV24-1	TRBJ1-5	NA	CATSDPTGDRRQPQHF
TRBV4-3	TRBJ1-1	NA	CASSRPGTGGTEAFF
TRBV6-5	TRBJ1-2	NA	CASGRQGFDYGYTF